Following are 18 T cell receptor beta chains from one sample sequenced in a study of CD8 T cells in ankylosing spondylitis. TCRdb independently ran MiXCR on the 5' RACE reads; one entry per CDR3 protein. This sample has about 240,000 distinct CDR3 sequences; about 9.1% occur once, and the top ten carry 6.8%. The specimen was blood, either unsorted or a sorted T cell fraction (not recorded which). The receptors originated from a male donor with ankylosing spondylitis or in good health (not recorded which).

This clonotype was observed many times. The chain combines TRBV4-1 with TRBJ1-1; the D gene is possibly TRBD1 (5 bases). Germline V CDR1 and CDR2: MGHRA, YSYEKL. V was pared by 4 bases and J by 1 base, with 10 bases between. The CDR3 contains 14 residues. The CDR3 loop is CASSRPTENTEAFF. CDR3 nucleotides: TGCGCCAGCAGCCGACCGACAGAGAACACTGAAGCTTTCTTT.

Many counts were recorded for this clonotype. CDR3 amino acids: CASSFFQETQYF. DNA for the CDR3: TGTGCCAGCAGTTTCTTCCAAGAGACCCAGTACTTC. The rearrangement joins TRBV6-2 or TRBV6-3 to TRBJ2-5; D not certain. Trimming took off 4 bases at V and 1 base at J, with 4 bases between the two ends. The CDR3 has 12 residues. Germline V lookup: CDR1 MNHEY, CDR2 SVGEGT.

This CDR3 reads CASSFGGRRTEAFF. CDR3 DNA sequence: TGTGCCAGCAGTTTTGGGGGGCGGAGGACTGAAGCTTTCTTT. This sequence joins TRBV12-3 or TRBV12-4 and TRBJ1-1; tentatively, D is TRBD1 (6 bases). The CDR3 covers 14 residues. V shed 3 bases and J shed 5 bases, with 13 bases lying between them.

This clonotype has more than one count but fewer than ten. The chain has TRBV7-9 and TRBJ1-4; TRBD1 agrees at 7 bases. CDR3 length: 15 residues. Trimming at V came to 4 bases and at J to 5 bases, leaving 7 bases not matched to a gene. Germline lookup yields CDR1 SEHNR and CDR2 FQNEAQ (reference sequence). The DNA for the CDR3 is TGTGCCAGCAGCTCTCAGGACAGGAGGAATGAAAAACTGTTTTTT. This translates into CASSSQDRRNEKLFF. Variable domain in full (rest from reference TRBV7-9 and TRBJ1-4): DTGVSQNPRHKITKRGQNVTFRCDPISEHNRLYWYRQTLGQGPEFLTYFQNEAQLEKSRLLSDRFSAERPKGSFSTLEIQRTEQGDSAMYLCASSSQDRRNEKLFFGSGTQLSVL.

The sample holds many counts of this clonotype. V is TRBV20-1 and J is TRBJ1-3, with a weak D call TRBD1 (5 bases). The CDR3 runs to 13 residues. Trimming removed 5 bases from V and 1 base from J, with 9 bases in between. CDR1 and CDR2 from the germline V gene are DFQATT and SNEGSKA (reference sequence). CDR3 coding DNA: TGCAGTGCTTTGGGGGGGTCTGGAAACACCATATATTTT. As protein: CSALGGSGNTIYF.

This chain uses TRBV7-9 with TRBJ2-2; 8 nucleotides match TRBD1. Germline V gives CDR1 SEHNR, CDR2 FQNEAQ (reference sequence). The CDR3 runs 15 residues. V lost 5 bases to trimming and J lost 3 bases; unmatched junction nucleotides: 5. This chain's CDR3 is CASSHGQGYTGELFF. CDR3 bases: TGTGCCAGCAGCCACGGACAGGGCTACACCGGGGAGCTGTTTTTT.

This clonotype was recorded many times. The rearrangement joins TRBV20-1 to TRBJ2-7; 7 nucleotides match TRBD1. After removal of 5 bases from V and 2 bases from J, the junction contained 9 bases not matched to a gene. The germline gives CDR1 DFQATT, CDR2 SNEGSKA (reference sequence). This CDR3 is 14 amino acids long. CDR3 protein: CSAATRDRPYEQYF. Here the CDR3 DNA reads TGCAGTGCTGCTACCCGGGACAGACCCTACGAGCAGTACTTC.

The V gene is TRBV5-5, the J gene TRBJ2-3; D unresolved. This CDR3 is 12 amino acids long. CDR1 SGHKS and CDR2 YYEKEE come from the germline V gene (reference sequence). Deletions cut 2 bases from V and 3 bases from J, with 4 bases between. The CDR3 is CASSFTTDTQYF. CDR3 DNA sequence: TGTGCCAGCAGCTTTACTACAGATACGCAGTATTTT.

The chain couples TRBV4-1 to TRBJ2-7, with D possibly TRBD2 on 5 matching bases. The CDR3 consists of 14 residues. V was clipped by 0 bases and J by 3 bases, with 9 bases between them. Germline assignment: CDR1 MGHRA and CDR2 YSYEKL. The CDR3 coding sequence is TGCGCCAGCAGCCAAGAAGTGGAGGTCTACGAGCAGTACTTC. Its translation: CASSQEVEVYEQYF.

V is TRBV27 and J is TRBJ1-6; D is undetermined. This CDR3 region has 14 residues. CDR1 and CDR2 from the germline V gene are MNHEY and SMNVEV (reference sequence). Trimming shortened V by 5 bases and J by 7 bases, and 12 bases separated the two germline ends. The CDR3 reads CASSLEPRNSPLHF. The CDR3 region has the DNA TGTGCCAGCAGTCTCGAGCCGCGGAATTCACCCCTCCACTTT.

Ten or more counts support this clonotype. This chain links TRBV29-1 with TRBJ2-7, with D unresolved. Trimming shortened V by 1 base and J by 2 bases, and 18 bases separated the two germline ends. The germline CDR1 and CDR2 sequences are SQVTM and ANQGSEA. The CDR3 length is 16 residues. This CDR3 reads CSVEVVGHFRPYEQYF. The CDR3 nucleotides are TGCAGCGTTGAAGTAGTAGGCCATTTCCGACCCTACGAGCAGTACTTC.

This clonotype was seen ten or more times. This sequence joins TRBV20-1 and TRBJ2-2; D may be TRBD1 (5 bases). The ends were cut back, 6 bases at V and 7 bases at J, with 18 bases in the middle. The V gene's germline CDR1 is DFQATT and CDR2 SNEGSKA (reference sequence). This CDR3 region has 14 residues. CDR3 DNA: TGCAGTGCCCCTCGGACACAGTTGGGCGGGGAGCTGTTTTTT. Amino acid sequence: CSAPRTQLGGELFF.

The chain joins TRBV4-1 to TRBJ1-5; D unresolved. Germline CDR1 is MGHRA and CDR2 is YSYEKL. Trimming shortened V by 0 bases and J by 0 bases, and 6 bases separated the two germline ends. This CDR3 is 15 amino acids long. The CDR3 reads CASSQDGYSNQPQHF. The CDR3, as DNA: TGCGCCAGCAGCCAAGACGGTTATAGCAATCAGCCCCAGCATTTT.

This clonotype was seen ten or more times. The genes are TRBV6-1 and TRBJ2-7; weak D call: TRBD1 (6 bases). Germline V gives CDR1 MNHNS, CDR2 SASEGT. This CDR3 comprises 16 residues. Trimming cost V 5 bases and J 4 bases, with 21 bases left between them. CDR3 DNA sequence: TGTGCCAGCAGTATTTCGGACAGCCACCGCCCGTACGAGCAGTACTTC. Translation: CASSISDSHRPYEQYF.

This clonotype was found many times. The chain combines TRBV5-1 with TRBJ1-1, with unresolved D. This CDR3 contains 14 residues. CDR1 and CDR2 (germline): SGHRS, YFSETQ. Deletions cut 4 bases from V and 1 base from J, with 11 bases between. The CDR3 DNA follows: TGCGCCAGCAGCCCTGCAAGGGAGAACACTGAAGCTTTCTTT. It translates to CASSPARENTEAFF.

This clonotype was detected ten times or more. This is likely a read error, given that the CDR3 carries no conserved phenylalanine or tryptophan at its end. The chain has TRBV7-2 and TRBJ1-1, with D unclear. This CDR3 has 15 amino acids. Between the trimmed V and J ends, which lost 1 base and 4 bases, there was a span of 13 bases. In germline, CDR1 is SGHTA, CDR2 FQGNSA. The CDR3 nucleotides are TGTGCCAGCAGCTTAGATCCATTGCCCGGCACTGAAGCTTTCCTT. Amino acids: CASSLDPLPGTEAFL.

There are many counts of this clonotype. CDR3 amino acids: CASSYVHTDTQYF. CDR3 DNA: TGTGCCAGCAGTTATGTCCACACAGATACGCAGTATTTT. The rearrangement links TRBV6-2 or TRBV6-3 to TRBJ2-3; D uncertain. The CDR3 contains 13 residues. Per germline, CDR1 MNHEY and CDR2 SVGEGT. Trimming took 3 bases from V and 2 from J, leaving 6 bases between them.

This clonotype was seen only a few times. This chain links TRBV11-3 with TRBJ2-1, with 10 nucleotides matching TRBD1. V gave up 1 base and J gave up 0 bases; unmatched junction bases: 3. Germline V gene lookup returns CDR1 SGHNT and CDR2 YENEEA. The CDR3 spans 17 residues. The CDR3 DNA reads TGTGCCAGCAGCTTAGGACAGGGGGCCAGCTCCTACAATGAGCAGTTCTTC. Its translation: CASSLGQGASSYNEQFF.